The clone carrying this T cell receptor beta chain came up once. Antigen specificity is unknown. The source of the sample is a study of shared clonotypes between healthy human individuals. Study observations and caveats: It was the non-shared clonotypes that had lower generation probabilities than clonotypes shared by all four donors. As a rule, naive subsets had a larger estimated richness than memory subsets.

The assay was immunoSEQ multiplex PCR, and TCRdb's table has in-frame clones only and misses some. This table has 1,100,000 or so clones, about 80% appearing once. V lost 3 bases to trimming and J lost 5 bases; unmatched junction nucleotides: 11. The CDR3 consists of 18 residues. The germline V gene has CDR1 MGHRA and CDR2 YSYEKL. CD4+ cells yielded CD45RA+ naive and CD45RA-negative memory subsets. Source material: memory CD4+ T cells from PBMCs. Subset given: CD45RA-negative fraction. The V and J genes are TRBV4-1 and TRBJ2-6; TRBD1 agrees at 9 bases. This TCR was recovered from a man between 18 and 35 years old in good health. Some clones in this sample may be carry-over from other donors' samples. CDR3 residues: CASSHQPPDRGWANVLTF. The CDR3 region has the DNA TGCGCCAGCAGCCACCAGCCACCCGACAGGGGGTGGGCCAACGTCCTGACTTTC.